Below are 12 T cell receptor beta chains sequenced from a single sample in a study of control samples from healthy donors and cancer patients. Sequencing used immunoSEQ multiplex PCR; TCRdb keeps in-frame clones, though not all of them. Here the sample spans 150,000 to 200,000 clones, about 90% being singletons. The sample was blood. Source of these receptors: a man aged 25 to 45 in good health.

The genes are TRBV6-4 and TRBJ1-1; 10 positions match TRBD1. The trim removed 0 bases at V and 11 bases at J, leaving 6 bases unmatched. CDR1 MRHNA and CDR2 SNTAGT come from the germline V gene. CDR3 size: 14 residues. CDR3 amino acids: CASSDSPTGGAAFF. The CDR3 nucleotides read TGTGCCAGCAGTGACTCACCGACAGGGGGCGCGGCTTTCTTT.

The chain joins TRBV25-1 to TRBJ1-1, with D perhaps matching TRBD1 (5 bases). The germline V and J ends were trimmed by 3 bases and 4 bases, with 15 bases remaining between them. Per germline, CDR1 MGHDK and CDR2 SYGVNS. This CDR3 is 15 amino acids long. DNA for the CDR3: TGTGCCAGCAGTGAGTGGGGCCAATTGGGCACTGAAGCTTTCTTT. Translated: CASSEWGQLGTEAFF.

The genes are TRBV29-1 and TRBJ2-1, with D possibly TRBD2 on 7 matching bases. Trimming removed 5 bases at V and 7 bases at J, with 18 bases between. In germline, CDR1 is SQVTM, CDR2 ANQGSEA. CDR3 length: 14 amino acids. DNA for the CDR3: TGCAGCGTTTCTCGGGGGGCCCCAGGGAATGAGCAGTTCTTC. This sequence encodes CSVSRGAPGNEQFF.

The chain has TRBV19 and TRBJ2-1; D is unresolved. This CDR3 has 14 amino acids. Per the germline V gene, CDR1 is LNHDA and CDR2 is SQIVND (reference sequence). The ends were cut back, 2 bases at V and 0 bases at J, with 5 bases in the middle. The CDR3 loop reads CASSILNSYNEQFF. CDR3 DNA sequence: TGTGCCAGTAGTATACTGAACTCCTACAATGAGCAGTTCTTC.

The chain couples TRBV28 to TRBJ2-7; D gene unclear. V lost 3 bases and J 3 bases, leaving 9 bases between the germline ends. Germline CDR1 is MDHEN and CDR2 is SYDVKM. There are 13 residues in the CDR3. The CDR3 region is CASSFVAGYEQYF. DNA for the CDR3: TGTGCCAGCAGTTTCGTAGCAGGCTACGAGCAGTACTTC.

About this clone itself: Other DNA sequences within the sample encode an identical CDR3. The chain carries TRBV28 and TRBJ1-6, with unresolved D. V gave up 8 bases and J gave up 0 bases, with 11 bases separating them. Looked up from germline, CDR1 is MDHEN and CDR2 is SYDVKM. The CDR3 is 15 amino acids. This CDR3 is CASRTGSSYNSPLHF. The CDR3 nucleotides read TGTGCCAGCCGGACGGGAAGCTCCTATAATTCACCCCTCCACTTT.

The chain has TRBV5-4 and TRBJ2-7; 10 bases line up with TRBD1. The CDR3 is 16 amino acids. Looked up from germline, CDR1 is SGHNT and CDR2 is YYREEE (reference sequence). The V segment lost 3 bases and the J segment 4 bases; nucleotides outside the gene matches: 10. The CDR3 is CASSSTPDRGVYEQYF. In nucleotides, the CDR3 is TGTGCCAGCAGCTCTACCCCGGACAGGGGGGTGTACGAGCAGTACTTC.

This chain connects TRBV2 to TRBJ2-5; a possible D gene is TRBD1 (6 bases). The CDR3 extends over 13 amino acids. In germline, CDR1 is SNHLY, CDR2 FYNNEI. Deletions cut 6 bases from V and 3 bases from J, with 11 bases between. CDR3 sequence reads: CASSRDTKETQYF. CDR3 DNA sequence: TGTGCCAGCAGCCGGGACACTAAAGAGACCCAGTACTTC.

The CDR3 nucleotides are TGTGCCAGCAGGCTGACAGGGGGCAATGAAAAACTGTTTTTT. The encoded protein is CASRLTGGNEKLFF. The rearrangement links TRBV28 to TRBJ1-4; 10 bases line up with TRBD1. J gave up 5 bases and V 6 bases, and 3 bases lay outside the gene matches. The CDR3 consists of 14 residues. Germline lookup yields CDR1 MDHEN and CDR2 SYDVKM. Full variable domain (outside the CDR3, taken from reference TRBV28 and TRBJ1-4): DVKVTQSSRYLVKRTGEKVFLECVQDMDHENMFWYRQDPGLGLRLIYFSYDVKMKEKGDIPEGYSVSREKKERFSLILESASTNQTSMYLCASRLTGGNEKLFFGSGTQLSVL.

The chain combines TRBV28 with TRBJ2-1; maybe TRBD2 (5 bases). Trimming pared 5 bases from V and 10 bases from J, leaving 15 bases between. Germline V lookup: CDR1 MDHEN, CDR2 SYDVKM. CDR3 size: 13 residues. The CDR3 nucleotides read TGTGCCAGCAGTCCCTCGGGCGGGCGGGAGCAGTTCTTC. This gives the protein CASSPSGGREQFF.

The chain uses TRBV11-2 and TRBJ2-7, with a possible D match to TRBD1 (6 bases). Germline V gene sequence: CDR1 SGHAT, CDR2 FQNNGV. Trimming shortened V by 5 bases and J by 6 bases, and 14 bases separated the two germline ends. This CDR3 has 13 residues. CDR3 sequence: CASSITGNPEQYF. The DNA for the CDR3 is TGTGCCAGCAGCATAACAGGGAACCCCGAGCAGTACTTC.

The gene calls are TRBV18 and TRBJ2-4; 10 nucleotides agree with TRBD1. CDR1 is KGHSH, CDR2 LQKENI, per germline. V shed 0 bases, J shed 2 bases, and the junction held 10 bases outside the gene matches. This CDR3 contains 19 residues. CDR3 residues: CASSPPTGGAVKSKNIQYF. The CDR3 coding sequence is TGTGCCAGCTCACCACCGACAGGGGGCGCGGTAAAGTCCAAAAACATTCAGTACTTC.